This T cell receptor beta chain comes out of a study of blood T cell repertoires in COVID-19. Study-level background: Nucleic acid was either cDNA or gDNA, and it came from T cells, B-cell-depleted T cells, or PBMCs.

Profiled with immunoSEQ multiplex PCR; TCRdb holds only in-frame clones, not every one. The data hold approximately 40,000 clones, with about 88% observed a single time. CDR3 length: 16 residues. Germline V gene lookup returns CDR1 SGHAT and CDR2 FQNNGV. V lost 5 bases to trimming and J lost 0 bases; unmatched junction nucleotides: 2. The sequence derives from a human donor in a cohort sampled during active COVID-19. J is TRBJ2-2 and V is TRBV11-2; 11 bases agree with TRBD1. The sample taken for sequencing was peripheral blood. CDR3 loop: CASSGDRGANTGELFF. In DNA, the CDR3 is TGTGCCAGCAGCGGGGACAGGGGGGCGAACACCGGGGAGCTGTTTTTT.